The source of this T cell receptor beta chain is a study of blood T cell repertoires in COVID-19. As for the study in general: PBMCs, B-cell-depleted T cells, or T cells were the source of the cDNA or gDNA that made up the material.

V lost 1 base, J lost 4 bases, and 11 bases lay in between. Per the germline V gene, CDR1 is SGHNT and CDR2 is YYREEE (reference sequence). The CDR3 has 14 residues. In the original analysis: Estimates of nucleated cell counts were drawn from the amplification of reference gene primers. Assay used: immunoSEQ multiplex PCR; TCRdb lists only in-frame clones, some missing. That table furnishes V, J and clone size, whereas the DNA furnished D and trimming. The sample includes around 270,000 clones, approximately 84% of them seen just once. The TCR comes from an older person with COVID-19, enrolled during active disease. Sequenced material: peripheral blood. J is TRBJ2-5 and V is TRBV5-4; possibly TRBD2 for D (6 bases). This CDR3 is CASSLLGGPETQYF. Here the CDR3 DNA reads TGTGCCAGCAGCTTGTTGGGGGGACCAGAGACCCAGTACTTC.